These 11 T cell receptor beta chains were all obtained from the same sample, sequenced in a study of molecular identifiers for immune sequencing clone quantification. TCRdb called the PCR reads again in MiXCR, with one record for every CDR3 protein. The sample carries around 470,000 distinct CDR3 sequences, less than 30% recorded once. The sequenced material came from naive CD8+ T cells from blood, with Jurkat cell RNA spiked in. Subset given: FACS-sorted CD8+CD4-CCR7+CD45RA+ naive T cells. The receptor set was obtained from a human donor in good health. Some libraries in this study had Jurkat cell RNA spiked in.

The V and J genes are TRBV7-2 and TRBJ2-5, with 15 nucleotides matching TRBD2. In germline, CDR1 is SGHTA, CDR2 FQGNSA. Trimming cost V 0 bases and J 5 bases; bases outside gene matches: 1. The CDR3 has 16 amino acids. The CDR3 DNA is TGTGCCAGCAGCTTAGCGGGACTAGCGGGAGGCGAGACCCAGTACTTC. As protein: CASSLAGLAGGETQYF.

This clonotype was detected only a few times. In nucleotides, the CDR3 is TGTGCCAGCAGTTTCCTAGCGGGGGACTCCTACGAGCAGTACTTC. Translation gives CASSFLAGDSYEQYF. The chain recombines TRBV27 with TRBJ2-7, with 10 bases fitting TRBD2. CDR1 and CDR2 (germline): MNHEY, SMNVEV (reference sequence). The CDR3 consists of 15 residues. Losses at the gene ends were 3 bases for V and 0 bases for J; bases not matched to a gene: 2.

This clonotype was seen more than once but under ten times. The V gene is TRBV20-1, the J gene TRBJ2-5; no definite D call. From germline, CDR1 is DFQATT and CDR2 SNEGSKA (reference sequence). The length of the CDR3 is 13 residues. V lost 4 bases, J lost 0 bases, and 9 bases lay in between. This CDR3 is CSATPANQETQYF. The CDR3, as DNA: TGCAGTGCTACCCCGGCAAACCAAGAGACCCAGTACTTC.

The rearrangement links TRBV19 to TRBJ1-4; D is unresolved. V was cut by 5 bases and J by 8 bases, with 12 bases left in between. The CDR3 covers 13 residues. Germline CDR1 LNHDA, CDR2 SQIVND (reference sequence). The CDR3 region has the DNA TGTGCCAGTAGTCCCGACATGTACGAAAAACTGTTTTTT. It specifies CASSPDMYEKLFF. Complete variable domain (other parts from reference TRBV19 and TRBJ1-4): DGGITQSPKYLFRKEGQNVTLSCEQNLNHDAMYWYRQDPGQGLRLIYYSQIVNDFQKGDIAEGYSVSREKKESFPLTVTSAQKNPTAFYLCASSPDMYEKLFFGSGTQLSVL.

In its sample, this clonotype was seen a few times. The chain has TRBV4-3 and TRBJ2-2; tentatively, D is TRBD2 (7 bases). The germline V gene has CDR1 LGHNA and CDR2 YSLEER. The germline V and J ends were trimmed by 3 bases and 4 bases, with 15 bases remaining between them. This CDR3 has 16 amino acids. This CDR3 is CASSHLGGAGTGELFF. For the CDR3, the DNA is TGCGCCAGCAGCCACCTAGGGGGGGCGGGCACCGGGGAGCTGTTTTTT.

Worth noting for this clonotype: Its ends do not fully match the called genes, so a read error is possible. The chain employs TRBV5-6 and TRBJ2-1; D may be TRBD2 (6 bases). The CDR3 has 15 amino acids. Germline lookup yields CDR1 SGHDT and CDR2 YYEEEE. The CDR3 reads CASIPRYGSSPELFF. In nucleotides, the CDR3 is TGTGCCAGCATCCCTCGATACGGGAGCTCCCCTGAGCTGTTCTTC.

This clonotype was seen ten or more times. The genes are TRBV11-1 and TRBJ2-1; D is uncertain. The V end lost 0 bases, the J end lost 10 bases, and 7 bases lay between the germline ends. The CDR3 has 12 amino acids. Per germline, CDR1 SGHAT and CDR2 FQDESV (reference sequence). Written as DNA, the CDR3 is TGTGCCAGCAGCTTAGCCTGGATCGAGCAGTTCTTC. Its protein product is CASSLAWIEQFF.

This clonotype was detected a few times. The J gene is TRBJ1-2, the V gene TRBV27; unclear D gene. The CDR3 spans 15 residues. Trimming took off 0 bases at V and 7 bases at J, with 15 bases between the two ends. Per the germline V gene, CDR1 is MNHEY and CDR2 is SMNVEV (reference sequence). The CDR3 bases are TGTGCCAGCAGTTTATCCGACGCCCATATAGCTGGCTACACCTTC. Translated, it gives CASSLSDAHIAGYTF.

The chain recombines TRBV30 with TRBJ1-1; D remains ambiguous. This CDR3 has 17 amino acids. The germline V gene encodes CDR1 GTSNPN and CDR2 SVGIG (reference sequence). Trimming cost V 4 bases and J 6 bases, with 27 bases left between them. The chain's CDR3 is CAWIPPGRAVLSAEAFF. DNA for the CDR3: TGTGCCTGGATACCCCCTGGAAGGGCGGTGTTGAGCGCTGAAGCTTTCTTT.

This chain joins TRBV12-3 or TRBV12-4 and TRBJ1-4; D is unclear. Trimming removed 3 bases from V and 1 base from J, with 6 bases in between. The CDR3 covers 14 residues. The CDR3 region has the DNA TGTGCCAGCAGTTTCTGGGGAACTAATGAAAAACTGTTTTTT. Protein product: CASSFWGTNEKLFF.

The chain joins TRBV5-6 to TRBJ2-7; D not certain. The germline CDR1 and CDR2 sequences are SGHDT and YYEEEE. Trimming shortened V by 0 bases and J by 2 bases, and 9 bases separated the two germline ends. The CDR3 length is 14 residues. The DNA for the CDR3 is TGTGCCAGCAGCTTGGGCCTTAGGGCCTACGAGCAGTACTTC. Amino acid sequence: CASSLGLRAYEQYF.